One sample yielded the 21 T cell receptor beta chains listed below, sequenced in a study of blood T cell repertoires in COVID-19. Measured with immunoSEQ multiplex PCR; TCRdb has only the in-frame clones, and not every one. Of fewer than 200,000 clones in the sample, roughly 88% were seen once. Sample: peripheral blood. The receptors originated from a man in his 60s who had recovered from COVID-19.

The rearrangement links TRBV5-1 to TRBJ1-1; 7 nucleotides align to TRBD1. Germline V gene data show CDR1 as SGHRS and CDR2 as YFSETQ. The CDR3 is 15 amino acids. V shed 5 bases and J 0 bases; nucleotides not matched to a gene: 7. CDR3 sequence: CASSPRTGLNTEAFF. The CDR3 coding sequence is TGCGCCAGCAGTCCTAGGACAGGTCTGAACACTGAAGCTTTCTTT.

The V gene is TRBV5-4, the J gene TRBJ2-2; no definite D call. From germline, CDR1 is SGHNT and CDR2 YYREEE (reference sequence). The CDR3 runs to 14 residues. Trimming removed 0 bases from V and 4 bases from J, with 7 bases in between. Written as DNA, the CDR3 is TGTGCCAGCAGCTTGGGCAGAACCACCGGGGAGCTGTTTTTT. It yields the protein CASSLGRTTGELFF.

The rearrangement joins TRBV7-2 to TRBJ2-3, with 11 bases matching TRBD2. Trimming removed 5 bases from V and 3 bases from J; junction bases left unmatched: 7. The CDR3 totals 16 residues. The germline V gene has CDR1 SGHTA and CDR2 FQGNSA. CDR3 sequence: CASSPVSGGATDTQYF. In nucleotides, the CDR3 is TGTGCCAGCAGCCCGGTTAGCGGGGGGGCTACAGATACGCAGTATTTT.

The CDR3 protein is CASSLVSGNTIYF. The CDR3 DNA follows: TGTGCCAGCAGTCTTGTTTCTGGAAACACCATATATTTT. V usage is TRBV6-4 and J usage is TRBJ1-3; D not resolved. Between the trimmed V and J ends, which lost 5 bases and 1 base, there was a span of 6 bases. The CDR3 consists of 13 residues. The germline V gene has CDR1 MRHNA and CDR2 SNTAGT.

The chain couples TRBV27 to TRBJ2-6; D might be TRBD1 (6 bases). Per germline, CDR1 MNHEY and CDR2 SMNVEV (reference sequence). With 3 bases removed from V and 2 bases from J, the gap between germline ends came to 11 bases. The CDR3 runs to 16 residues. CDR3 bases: TGTGCCAGCAGTTTTTCAGGGGCAACTGGGGCCAACGTCCTGACTTTC. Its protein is CASSFSGATGANVLTF.

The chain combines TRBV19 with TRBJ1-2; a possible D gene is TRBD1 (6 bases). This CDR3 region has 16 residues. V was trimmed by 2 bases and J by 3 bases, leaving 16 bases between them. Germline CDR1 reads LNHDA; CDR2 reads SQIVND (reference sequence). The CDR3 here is CASSIRGGGLHYGYTF. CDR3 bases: TGTGCCAGTAGTATACGAGGGGGGGGACTCCACTATGGCTACACCTTC.

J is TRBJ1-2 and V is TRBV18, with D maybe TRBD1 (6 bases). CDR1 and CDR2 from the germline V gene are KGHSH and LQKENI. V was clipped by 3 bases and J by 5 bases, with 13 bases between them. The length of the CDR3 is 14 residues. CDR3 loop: CASSPDGQRYGYTF. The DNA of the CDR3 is TGTGCCAGCTCACCCGATGGACAGCGTTATGGCTACACCTTC.

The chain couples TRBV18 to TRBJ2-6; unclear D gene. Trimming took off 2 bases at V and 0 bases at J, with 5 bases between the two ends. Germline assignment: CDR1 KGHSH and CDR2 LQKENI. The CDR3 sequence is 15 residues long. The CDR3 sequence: CASSPFSSGANVLTF. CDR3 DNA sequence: TGTGCCAGCTCACCATTCAGCTCTGGGGCCAACGTCCTGACTTTC.

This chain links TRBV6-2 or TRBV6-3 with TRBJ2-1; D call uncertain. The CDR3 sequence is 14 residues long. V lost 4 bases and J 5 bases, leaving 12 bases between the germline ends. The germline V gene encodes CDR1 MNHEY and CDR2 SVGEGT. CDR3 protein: CASSSPNPHNEQFF. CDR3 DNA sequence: TGTGCCAGCAGTTCACCTAACCCCCACAATGAGCAGTTCTTC.

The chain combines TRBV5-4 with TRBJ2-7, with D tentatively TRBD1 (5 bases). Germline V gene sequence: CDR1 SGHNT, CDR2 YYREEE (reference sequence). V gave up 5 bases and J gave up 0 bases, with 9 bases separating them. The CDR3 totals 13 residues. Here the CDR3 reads CASSQGFSYEQYF. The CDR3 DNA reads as TGTGCCAGCAGTCAGGGCTTCTCCTACGAGCAGTACTTC.

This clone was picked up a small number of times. Written as DNA, the CDR3 is TGTGCCAGCAGTTCCCCTTTAGGGAGGTCTGAAGCTTTCTTT. It codes for CASSSPLGRSEAFF. The chain employs TRBV28 and TRBJ1-1; no firm D call. The CDR3 sequence is 14 residues long. The germline V and J ends were trimmed by 4 bases and 6 bases, with 15 bases remaining between them. The germline V gene has CDR1 MDHEN and CDR2 SYDVKM.

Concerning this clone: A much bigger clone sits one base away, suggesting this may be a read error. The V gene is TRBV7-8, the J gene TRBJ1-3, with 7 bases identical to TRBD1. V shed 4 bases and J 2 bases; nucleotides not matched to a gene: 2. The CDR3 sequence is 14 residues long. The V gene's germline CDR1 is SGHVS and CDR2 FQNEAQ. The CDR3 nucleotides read TGTGCCAGCAGCTCCACAGGGGCTGGAAACACCATATATTTT. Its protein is CASSSTGAGNTIYF.

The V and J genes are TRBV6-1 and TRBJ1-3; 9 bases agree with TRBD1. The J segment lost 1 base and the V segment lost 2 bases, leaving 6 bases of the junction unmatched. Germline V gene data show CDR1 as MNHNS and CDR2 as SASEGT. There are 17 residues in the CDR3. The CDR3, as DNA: TGTGCCAGCAGTGAATTGGGACAGGGATTTTCTGGAAACACCATATATTTT. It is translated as CASSELGQGFSGNTIYF.

CDR3 DNA sequence: TGTGCCAGCAGCTTAGTGGGCCAGAATGAAAAACTGTTTTTT. Protein: CASSLVGQNEKLFF. The chain links TRBV7-9 to TRBJ1-4; the D is unclear. Trimming removed 1 base at V and 5 bases at J, with 8 bases between. The CDR3 runs to 14 residues. Germline V lookup: CDR1 SEHNR, CDR2 FQNEAQ (reference sequence).

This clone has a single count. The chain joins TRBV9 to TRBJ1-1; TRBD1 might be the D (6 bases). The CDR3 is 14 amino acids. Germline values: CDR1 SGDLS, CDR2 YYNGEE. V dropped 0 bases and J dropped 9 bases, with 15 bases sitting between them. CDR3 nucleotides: TGTGCCAGCAGCGTAGAATCTATGGACAGTCAAGCTTTCTTT. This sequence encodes CASSVESMDSQAFF. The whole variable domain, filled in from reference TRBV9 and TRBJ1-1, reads DSGVTQTPKHLITATGQRVTLRCSPRSGDLSVYWYQQSLDQGLQFLIQYYNGEERAKGNILERFSAQQFPDLHSELNLSSLELGDSALYFCASSVESMDSQAFFGQGTRLTVV.

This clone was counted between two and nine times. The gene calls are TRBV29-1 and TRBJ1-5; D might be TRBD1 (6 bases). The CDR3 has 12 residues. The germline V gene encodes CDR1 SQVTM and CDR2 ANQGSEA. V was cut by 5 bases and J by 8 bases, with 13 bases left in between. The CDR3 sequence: CSVQQGGEPQHF. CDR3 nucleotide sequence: TGCAGCGTTCAACAGGGCGGAGAGCCCCAGCATTTT.

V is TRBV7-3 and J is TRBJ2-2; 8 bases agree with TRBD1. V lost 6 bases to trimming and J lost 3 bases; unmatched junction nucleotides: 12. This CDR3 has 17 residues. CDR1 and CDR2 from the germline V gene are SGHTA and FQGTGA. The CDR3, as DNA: TGTGCCAGCAGTTCCCCAGGGGGCGGTTACGACACCGGGGAGCTGTTTTTT. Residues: CASSSPGGGYDTGELFF.

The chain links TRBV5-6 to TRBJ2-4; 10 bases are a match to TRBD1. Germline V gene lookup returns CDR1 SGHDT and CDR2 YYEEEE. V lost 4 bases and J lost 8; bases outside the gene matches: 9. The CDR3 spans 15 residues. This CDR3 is CASSTPDRGQYIQYF. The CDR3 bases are TGTGCCAGCAGCACACCTGACAGGGGGCAATACATTCAGTACTTC.

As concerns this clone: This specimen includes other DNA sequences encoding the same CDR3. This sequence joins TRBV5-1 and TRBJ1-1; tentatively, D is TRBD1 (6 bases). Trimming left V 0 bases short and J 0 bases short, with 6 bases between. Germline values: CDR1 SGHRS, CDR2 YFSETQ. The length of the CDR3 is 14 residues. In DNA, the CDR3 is TGCGCCAGCAGCTTGGGACAGGTGAACACTGAAGCTTTCTTT. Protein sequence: CASSLGQVNTEAFF.

The CDR3 region has the DNA TGTGCCAGTAGTTTTGGGACAGGGGGCCTTCAGCCCCAGCATTTT. The encoded protein is CASSFGTGGLQPQHF. The chain recombines TRBV19 with TRBJ1-5, with 12 bases lining up with TRBD1. This CDR3 comprises 15 residues. CDR1 is LNHDA, CDR2 SQIVND, per germline (reference sequence). V shed 5 bases and J 6 bases; nucleotides not matched to a gene: 5.

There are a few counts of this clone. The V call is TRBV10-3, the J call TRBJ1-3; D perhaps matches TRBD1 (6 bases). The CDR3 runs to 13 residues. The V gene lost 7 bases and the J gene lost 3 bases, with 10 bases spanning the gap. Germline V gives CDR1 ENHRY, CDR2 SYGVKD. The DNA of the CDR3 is TGTGCCATCACTCCAGGGGATGGAAACACCATATATTTT. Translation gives CAITPGDGNTIYF.